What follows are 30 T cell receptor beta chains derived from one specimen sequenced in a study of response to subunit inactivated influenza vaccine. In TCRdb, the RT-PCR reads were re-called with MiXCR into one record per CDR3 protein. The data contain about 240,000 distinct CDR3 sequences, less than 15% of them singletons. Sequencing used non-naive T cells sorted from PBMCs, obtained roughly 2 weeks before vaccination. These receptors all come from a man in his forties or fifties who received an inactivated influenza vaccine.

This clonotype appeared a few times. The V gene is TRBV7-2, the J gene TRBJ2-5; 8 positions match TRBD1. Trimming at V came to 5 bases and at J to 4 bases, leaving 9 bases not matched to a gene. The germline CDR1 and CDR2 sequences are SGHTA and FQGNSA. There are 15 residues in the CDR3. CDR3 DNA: TGTGCCAGCAGCATCCAATGGACAGGGTCAGAGACCCAGTACTTC. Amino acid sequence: CASSIQWTGSETQYF.

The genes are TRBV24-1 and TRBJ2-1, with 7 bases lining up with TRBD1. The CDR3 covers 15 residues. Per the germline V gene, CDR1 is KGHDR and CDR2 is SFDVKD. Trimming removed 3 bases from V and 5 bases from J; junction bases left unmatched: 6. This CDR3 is CATSDLRDSNNEQFF. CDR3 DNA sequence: TGTGCCACCAGTGATCTCCGGGACAGCAACAATGAGCAGTTCTTC.

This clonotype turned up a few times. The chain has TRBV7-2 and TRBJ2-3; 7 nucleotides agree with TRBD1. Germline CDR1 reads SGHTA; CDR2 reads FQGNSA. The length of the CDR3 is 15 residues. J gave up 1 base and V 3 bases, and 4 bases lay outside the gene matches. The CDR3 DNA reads TGTGCCAGCAGCTTGACAGGGTGGGGCACAGATACGCAGTATTTT. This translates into CASSLTGWGTDTQYF. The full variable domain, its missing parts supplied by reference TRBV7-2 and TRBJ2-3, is GAGVSQSPSNKVTEKGKDVELRCDPISGHTALYWYRQSLGQGLEFLIYFQGNSAPDKSGLPSDRFSAERTGGSVSTLTIQRTQQEDSAVYLCASSLTGWGTDTQYFGPGTRLTVL.

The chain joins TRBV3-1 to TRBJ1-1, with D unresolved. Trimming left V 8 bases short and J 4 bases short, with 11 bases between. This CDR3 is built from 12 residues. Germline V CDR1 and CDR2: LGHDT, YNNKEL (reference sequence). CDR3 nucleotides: TGTGCCAGCCGCCTAGAGGGCACTGAAGCTTTCTTT. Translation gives CASRLEGTEAFF. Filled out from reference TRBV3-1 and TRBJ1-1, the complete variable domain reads DTAVSQTPKYLVTQMGNDKSIKCEQNLGHDTMYWYKQDSKKFLKIMFSYNNKELIINETVPNRFSPKSPDKAHLNLHINSLELGDSAVYFCASRLEGTEAFFGQGTRLTVV.

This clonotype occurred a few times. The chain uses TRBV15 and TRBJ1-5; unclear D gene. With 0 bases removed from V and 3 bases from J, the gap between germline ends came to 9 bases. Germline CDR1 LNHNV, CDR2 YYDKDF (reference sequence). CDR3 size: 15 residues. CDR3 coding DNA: TGTGCCACCAGCAGAGATCCCGGTAACAATCAGCCCCAGCATTTT. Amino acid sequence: CATSRDPGNNQPQHF.

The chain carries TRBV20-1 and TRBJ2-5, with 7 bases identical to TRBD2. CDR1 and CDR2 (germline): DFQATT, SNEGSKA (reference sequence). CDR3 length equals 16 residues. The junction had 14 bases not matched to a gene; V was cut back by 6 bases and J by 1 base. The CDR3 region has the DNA TGCAGTGCCAGACAATTTGGGGGGGGGATCCAAGAGACCCAGTACTTC. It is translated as CSARQFGGGIQETQYF.

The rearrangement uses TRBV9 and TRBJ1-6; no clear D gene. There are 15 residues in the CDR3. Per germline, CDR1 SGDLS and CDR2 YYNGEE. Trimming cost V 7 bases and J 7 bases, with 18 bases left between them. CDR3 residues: CASGLEDGRNSPLHF. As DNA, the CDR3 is TGTGCCAGCGGCCTCGAAGACGGTCGCAATTCACCCCTCCACTTT.

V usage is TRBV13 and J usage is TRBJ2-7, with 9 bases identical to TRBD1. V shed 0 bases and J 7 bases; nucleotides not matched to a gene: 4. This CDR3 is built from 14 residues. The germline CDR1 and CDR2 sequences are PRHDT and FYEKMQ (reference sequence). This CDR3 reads CASSLGDRGTEQYF. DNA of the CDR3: TGTGCCAGCAGCTTAGGGGACAGGGGAACAGAGCAGTACTTC.

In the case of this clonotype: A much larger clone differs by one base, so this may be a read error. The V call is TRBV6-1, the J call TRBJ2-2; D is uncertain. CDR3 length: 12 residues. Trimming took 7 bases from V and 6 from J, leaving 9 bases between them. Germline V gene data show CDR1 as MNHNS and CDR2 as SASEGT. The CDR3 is CASKAIAGELFF. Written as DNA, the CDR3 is TGTGCCAGCAAGGCGATTGCCGGGGAGCTGTTTTTT.

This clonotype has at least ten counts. CDR3 protein: CATHRAPMTQETQYF. CDR3 bases: TGTGCCACCCACAGGGCCCCCATGACACAAGAGACCCAGTACTTC. The rearrangement links TRBV2 to TRBJ2-5, with TRBD1 as a possible D gene (6 bases). V was cut by 10 bases and J by 2 bases, with 20 bases left in between. This CDR3 has 15 residues. Germline values: CDR1 SNHLY, CDR2 FYNNEI. The full variable domain, in which reference TRBV2 and TRBJ2-5 provide the parts outside the CDR3, is EPEVTQTPSHQVTQMGQEVILRCVPISNHLYFYWYRQILGQKVEFLVSFYNNEISEKSEIFDDQFSVERPDGSNFTLKIRSTKLEDSAMYFCATHRAPMTQETQYFGPGTRLLVL.

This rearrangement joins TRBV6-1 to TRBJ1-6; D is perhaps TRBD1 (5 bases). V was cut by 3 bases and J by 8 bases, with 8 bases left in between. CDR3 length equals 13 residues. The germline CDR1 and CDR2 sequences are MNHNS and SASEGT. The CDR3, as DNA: TGTGCCAGCAGTGATGGGGGGTATTCACCCCTCCACTTT. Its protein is CASSDGGYSPLHF.

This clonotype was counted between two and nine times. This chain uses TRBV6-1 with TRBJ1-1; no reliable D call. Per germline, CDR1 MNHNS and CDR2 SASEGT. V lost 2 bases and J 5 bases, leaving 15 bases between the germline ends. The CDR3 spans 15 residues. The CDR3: CASSEPLSLGTEAFF. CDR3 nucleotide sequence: TGTGCCAGCAGTGAACCCCTCTCTCTAGGGACTGAAGCTTTCTTT.

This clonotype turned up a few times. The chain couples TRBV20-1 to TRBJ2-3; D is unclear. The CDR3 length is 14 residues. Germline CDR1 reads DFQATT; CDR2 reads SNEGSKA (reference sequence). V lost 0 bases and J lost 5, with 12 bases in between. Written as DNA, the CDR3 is TGCAGTGCTAGAGAGGCCCCAATAGGAGATACGCAGTATTTT. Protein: CSAREAPIGDTQYF.

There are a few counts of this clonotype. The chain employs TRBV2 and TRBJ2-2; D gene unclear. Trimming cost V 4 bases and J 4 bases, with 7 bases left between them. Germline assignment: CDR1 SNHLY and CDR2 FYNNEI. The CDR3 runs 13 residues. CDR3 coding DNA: TGTGCCAGCAGTGTGATAGGCACCGGGGAGCTGTTTTTT. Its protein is CASSVIGTGELFF.

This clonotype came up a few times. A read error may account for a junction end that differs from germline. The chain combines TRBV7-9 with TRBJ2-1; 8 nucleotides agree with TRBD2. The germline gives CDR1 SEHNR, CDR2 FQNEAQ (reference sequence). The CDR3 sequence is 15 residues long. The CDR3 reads CASSWVAGSFNEQFF. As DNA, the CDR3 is TGTGCCAGCAGCTGGGTAGCGGGATCCTTCAATGAGCAGTTCTTC.

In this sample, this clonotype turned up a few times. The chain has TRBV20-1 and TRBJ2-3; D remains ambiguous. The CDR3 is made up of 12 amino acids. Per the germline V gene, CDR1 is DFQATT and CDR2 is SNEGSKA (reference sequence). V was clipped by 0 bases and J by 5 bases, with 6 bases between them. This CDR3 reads CSARDHGDTQYF. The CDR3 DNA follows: TGCAGTGCTAGAGATCATGGAGATACGCAGTATTTT.

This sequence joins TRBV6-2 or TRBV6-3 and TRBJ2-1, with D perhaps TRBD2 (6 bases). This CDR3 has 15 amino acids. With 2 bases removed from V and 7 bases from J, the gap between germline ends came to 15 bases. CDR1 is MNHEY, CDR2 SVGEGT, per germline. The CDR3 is CASSYLSTRTNEQFF. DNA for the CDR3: TGTGCCAGCAGTTACCTGTCGACTAGGACGAATGAGCAGTTCTTC.

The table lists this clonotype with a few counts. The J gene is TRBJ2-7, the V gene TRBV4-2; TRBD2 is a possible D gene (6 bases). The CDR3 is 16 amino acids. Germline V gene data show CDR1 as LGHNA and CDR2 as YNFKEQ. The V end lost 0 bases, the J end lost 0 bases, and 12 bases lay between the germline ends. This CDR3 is CASSQETGTRSYEQYF. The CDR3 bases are TGTGCCAGCAGCCAAGAGACCGGGACTCGCTCCTACGAGCAGTACTTC.

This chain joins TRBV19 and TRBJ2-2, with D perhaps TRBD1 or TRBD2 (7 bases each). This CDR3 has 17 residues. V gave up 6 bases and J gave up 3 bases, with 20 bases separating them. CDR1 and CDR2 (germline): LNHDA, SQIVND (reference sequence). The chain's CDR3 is CASRTGRGLGDTGELFF. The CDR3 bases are TGTGCCAGTAGGACGGGGAGGGGGCTTGGCGACACCGGGGAGCTGTTTTTT.

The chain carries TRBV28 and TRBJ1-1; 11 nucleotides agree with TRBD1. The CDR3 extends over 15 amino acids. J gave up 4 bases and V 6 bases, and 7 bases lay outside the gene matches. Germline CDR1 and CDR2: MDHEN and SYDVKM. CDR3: CASSTGQGAFTEAFF. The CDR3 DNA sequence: TGTGCCAGCAGCACCGGACAGGGGGCTTTCACTGAAGCTTTCTTT.

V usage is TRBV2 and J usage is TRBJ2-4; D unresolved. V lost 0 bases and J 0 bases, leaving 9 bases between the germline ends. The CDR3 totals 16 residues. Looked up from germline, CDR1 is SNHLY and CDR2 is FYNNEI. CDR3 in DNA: TGTGCCAGCAGTGAAGCGAGGCAAATAGCCAAAAACATTCAGTACTTC. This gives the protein CASSEARQIAKNIQYF.

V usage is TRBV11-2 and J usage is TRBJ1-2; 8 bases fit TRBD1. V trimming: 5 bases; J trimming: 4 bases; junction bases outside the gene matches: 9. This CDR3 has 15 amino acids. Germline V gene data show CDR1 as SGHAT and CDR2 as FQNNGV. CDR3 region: CASSRSGTGSYGYTF. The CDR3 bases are TGTGCCAGCAGCCGATCCGGGACAGGATCCTATGGCTACACCTTC.

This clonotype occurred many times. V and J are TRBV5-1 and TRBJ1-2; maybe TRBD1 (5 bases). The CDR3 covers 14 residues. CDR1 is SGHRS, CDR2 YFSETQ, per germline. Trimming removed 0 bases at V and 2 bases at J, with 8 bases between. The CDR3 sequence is CASSLDAGNYGYTF. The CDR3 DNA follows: TGCGCCAGCAGCTTGGATGCAGGGAACTATGGCTACACCTTC.

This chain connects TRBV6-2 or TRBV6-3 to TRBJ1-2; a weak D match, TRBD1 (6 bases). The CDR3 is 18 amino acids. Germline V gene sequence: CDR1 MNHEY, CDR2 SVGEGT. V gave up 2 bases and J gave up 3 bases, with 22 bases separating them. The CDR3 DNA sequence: TGTGCCAGCAGTTACACCCTAGCAGGGGCCTCCTGGGACTATGGCTACACCTTC. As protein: CASSYTLAGASWDYGYTF.

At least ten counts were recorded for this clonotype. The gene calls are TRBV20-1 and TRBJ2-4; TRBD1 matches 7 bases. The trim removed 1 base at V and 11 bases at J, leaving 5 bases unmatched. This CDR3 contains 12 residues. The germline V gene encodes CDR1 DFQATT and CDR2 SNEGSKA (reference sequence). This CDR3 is CSARAQGFLQYF. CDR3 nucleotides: TGCAGTGCTAGAGCACAGGGGTTTCTTCAGTACTTC.

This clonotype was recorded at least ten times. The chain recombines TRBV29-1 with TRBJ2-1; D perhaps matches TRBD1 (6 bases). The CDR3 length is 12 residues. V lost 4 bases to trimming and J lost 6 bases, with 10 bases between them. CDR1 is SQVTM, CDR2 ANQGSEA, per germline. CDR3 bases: TGCAGCGTTGTTATCAGGGGCAATGAGCAGTTCTTC. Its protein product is CSVVIRGNEQFF.

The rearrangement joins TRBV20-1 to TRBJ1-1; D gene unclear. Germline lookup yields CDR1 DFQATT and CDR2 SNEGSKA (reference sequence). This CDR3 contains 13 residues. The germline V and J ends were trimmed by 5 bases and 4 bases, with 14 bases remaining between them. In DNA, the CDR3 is TGCAGTGCTCTTGGCGTGTTCGGCACTGAAGCTTTCTTT. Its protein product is CSALGVFGTEAFF.

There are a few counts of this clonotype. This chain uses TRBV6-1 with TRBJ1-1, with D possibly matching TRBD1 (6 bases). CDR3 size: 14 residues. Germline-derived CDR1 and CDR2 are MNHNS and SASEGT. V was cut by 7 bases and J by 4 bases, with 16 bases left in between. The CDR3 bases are TGTGCCAGCACCCCGACAGGTGGAGCCACTGAAGCTTTCTTT. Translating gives CASTPTGGATEAFF.

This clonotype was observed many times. The CDR3 is CATSDPALAGANTGQFF. In DNA, the CDR3 is TGTGCCACCAGTGATCCCGCACTAGCGGGGGCGAACACGGGGCAGTTCTTC. V and J are TRBV24-1 and TRBJ2-1; 11 positions agree with TRBD2. Looked up from germline, CDR1 is KGHDR and CDR2 is SFDVKD. The junction had 15 bases not matched to a gene; V was cut back by 3 bases and J by 12 bases. This CDR3 contains 17 residues.

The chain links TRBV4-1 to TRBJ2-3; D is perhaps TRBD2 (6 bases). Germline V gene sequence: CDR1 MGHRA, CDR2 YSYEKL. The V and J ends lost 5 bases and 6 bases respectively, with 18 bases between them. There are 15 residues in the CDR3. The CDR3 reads CASSEVEGPTDTQYF. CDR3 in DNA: TGCGCCAGCAGCGAGGTGGAGGGCCCAACCGATACGCAGTATTTT.